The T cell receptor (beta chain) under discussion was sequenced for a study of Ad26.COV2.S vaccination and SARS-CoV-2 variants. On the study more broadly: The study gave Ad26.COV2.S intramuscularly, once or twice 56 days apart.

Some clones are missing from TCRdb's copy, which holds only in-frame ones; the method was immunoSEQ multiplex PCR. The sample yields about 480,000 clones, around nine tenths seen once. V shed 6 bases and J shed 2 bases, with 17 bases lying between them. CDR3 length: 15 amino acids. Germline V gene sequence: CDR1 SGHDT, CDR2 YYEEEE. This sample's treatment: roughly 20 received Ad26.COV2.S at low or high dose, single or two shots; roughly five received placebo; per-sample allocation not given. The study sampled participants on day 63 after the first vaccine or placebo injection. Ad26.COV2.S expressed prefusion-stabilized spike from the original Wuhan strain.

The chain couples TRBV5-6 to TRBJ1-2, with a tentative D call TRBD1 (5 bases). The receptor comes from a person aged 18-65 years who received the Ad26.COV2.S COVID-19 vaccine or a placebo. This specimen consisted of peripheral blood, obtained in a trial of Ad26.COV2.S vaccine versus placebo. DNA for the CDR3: TGTGCCAGCACCGATTGGGGACGAAGAAACTATGGCTACACCTTC. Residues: CASTDWGRRNYGYTF.